The 17 T cell receptor beta chains below all came from one sample that was sequenced in a study of shared clonotypes between healthy human individuals. Measured with immunoSEQ multiplex PCR; TCRdb has only the in-frame clones, and not every one. The data contain approximately 500,000 clones, 95% to 97% of them singletons. Material for sequencing was naive CD4+ T cells sorted from blood. Subset of the sample: CD45RA+ positively selected. These receptors originate from a woman aged 30 to 39 in good health.

The chain is built from TRBV4-2 and TRBJ2-7; D possibly corresponds to TRBD2 (6 bases). The CDR3 is 15 residues long. Germline CDR1 and CDR2: LGHNA and YNFKEQ. V was pared by 2 bases and J by 0 bases, with 11 bases between. In DNA, the CDR3 is TGTGCCAGCAGCCAAACTACGACTAGCTCCTACGAGCAGTACTTC. It is translated as CASSQTTTSSYEQYF.

J is TRBJ1-5 and V is TRBV2; D remains unclear. There are 16 residues in the CDR3. Trimming stripped 6 bases from V and 6 bases from J, with 21 bases between. Germline V gives CDR1 SNHLY, CDR2 FYNNEI. CDR3 amino acids: CASSPKRTGLVQPQHF. The CDR3 nucleotides are TGTGCCAGCAGCCCTAAAAGAACGGGTCTCGTTCAGCCCCAGCATTTT.

The rearrangement uses TRBV7-8 and TRBJ2-7, with D unresolved. Trimming shortened V by 6 bases and J by 3 bases, and 6 bases separated the two germline ends. The CDR3 consists of 11 residues. Germline CDR1 reads SGHVS; CDR2 reads FQNEAQ. This chain's CDR3 is CASSNNYEQYF. The CDR3 DNA is TGTGCCAGCAGTAACAACTACGAGCAGTACTTC.

The V call is TRBV30, the J call TRBJ1-2; D is perhaps TRBD1 (5 bases). Germline V gives CDR1 GTSNPN, CDR2 SVGIG (reference sequence). The CDR3 runs to 19 residues. V lost 0 bases, J lost 6 bases, and 29 bases lay in between. CDR3 protein: CAWSVFQWTGTPTGHGYTF. CDR3 in DNA: TGTGCCTGGAGTGTTTTTCAATGGACCGGGACCCCAACTGGGCATGGCTACACCTTC.

The chain uses TRBV5-1 and TRBJ2-3; TRBD2 is a possible D gene (6 bases). V was pared by 3 bases and J by 2 bases, with 22 bases between. This CDR3 has 18 residues. The germline CDR1 and CDR2 sequences are SGHRS and YFSETQ. In DNA form, the CDR3 reads TGCGCCAGCAGCTCTCGCCTTAGCAGGGAGGCATACACAGATACGCAGTATTTT. Amino acids: CASSSRLSREAYTDTQYF.

The chain employs TRBV28 and TRBJ2-6; D is unclear. In germline, CDR1 is MDHEN, CDR2 SYDVKM. CDR3 size: 17 residues. Trimming removed 2 bases at V and 0 bases at J, with 11 bases between. The chain's CDR3 is CASSLDLADSGANVLTF. The CDR3 DNA reads TGTGCCAGCAGTTTAGACCTTGCAGACTCTGGGGCCAACGTCCTGACTTTC. The full variable domain, rest sourced from reference TRBV28 and TRBJ2-6, is DVKVTQSSRYLVKRTGEKVFLECVQDMDHENMFWYRQDPGLGLRLIYFSYDVKMKEKGDIPEGYSVSREKKERFSLILESASTNQTSMYLCASSLDLADSGANVLTFGAGSRLTVL.

This chain joins TRBV6-5 and TRBJ1-2; D might be TRBD1 (6 bases). The germline gives CDR1 MNHEY, CDR2 SVGAGI. This CDR3 comprises 14 residues. The V and J ends lost 6 bases and 2 bases respectively, with 13 bases between them. The CDR3 sequence is CASRNQGTNYGYTF. The CDR3 region has the DNA TGTGCCAGCAGGAACCAGGGGACCAACTATGGCTACACCTTC.

The CDR3 loop is CASSLVATSGANVLTF. In DNA form, the CDR3 reads TGTGCCAGCAGTTTGGTGGCGACCTCTGGGGCCAACGTCCTGACTTTC. The chain links TRBV28 to TRBJ2-6; D remains unclear. Germline lookup yields CDR1 MDHEN and CDR2 SYDVKM. CDR3 length: 16 amino acids. V lost 3 bases and J 0 bases, leaving 9 bases between the germline ends.

A few counts support this clone. The CDR3 here is CARLPYQPQHF. The CDR3 DNA sequence: TGTGCCCGCTTACCGTATCAGCCCCAGCATTTT. The chain is built from TRBV30 and TRBJ1-5; no clear D. Germline CDR1 GTSNPN, CDR2 SVGIG (reference sequence). The length of the CDR3 is 11 residues. The V end was cut by 8 bases, the J end by 5 bases, with 10 bases between.

The V and J genes are TRBV6-1 and TRBJ2-1, with 8 bases aligning to TRBD2. The junction had 12 bases not matched to a gene; V was cut back by 10 bases and J by 7 bases. This CDR3 is 14 amino acids long. Germline values: CDR1 MNHNS, CDR2 SASEGT. CDR3 region: CANNCSGDWNEQFF. CDR3 nucleotides: TGTGCCAACAACTGTAGCGGGGACTGGAATGAGCAGTTCTTC.

The chain combines TRBV7-9 with TRBJ2-7; weak D call: TRBD1 (6 bases). The V end was cut by 6 bases, the J end by 0 bases, with 12 bases between. CDR3 length: 14 residues. Germline V gene lookup returns CDR1 SEHNR and CDR2 FQNEAQ (reference sequence). CDR3 bases: TGTGCCAGCAGTGGACAGAGGAGCTCCTACGAGCAGTACTTC. Its protein product is CASSGQRSSYEQYF.

This clone has just a few counts. The chain uses TRBV30 and TRBJ2-7; D may be TRBD1 (6 bases). This CDR3 has 13 amino acids. V was trimmed by 0 bases and J by 6 bases, leaving 12 bases between them. Germline CDR1 is GTSNPN and CDR2 is SVGIG (reference sequence). This chain's CDR3 is CAWSVRQASEQYF. The CDR3 region has the DNA TGTGCCTGGAGTGTACGACAGGCATCCGAGCAGTACTTC.

The chain links TRBV27 to TRBJ1-5; unclear D gene. The ends were cut back, 3 bases at V and 0 bases at J, with 6 bases in the middle. The CDR3 sequence is 14 residues long. Germline CDR1 reads MNHEY; CDR2 reads SMNVEV (reference sequence). The CDR3: CASSFVYSNQPQHF. The CDR3 DNA is TGTGCCAGCAGTTTTGTGTATAGCAATCAGCCCCAGCATTTT.

V usage is TRBV7-9 and J usage is TRBJ2-7; 11 nucleotides agree with TRBD2. The CDR3 has 14 amino acids. V lost 6 bases to trimming and J lost 3 bases; unmatched junction nucleotides: 4. CDR1 is SEHNR, CDR2 FQNEAQ, per germline (reference sequence). CDR3 sequence (DNA): TGTGCCAGCAGTTCGGGACTAGCGGTCTACGAGCAGTACTTC. It encodes CASSSGLAVYEQYF.

J is TRBJ2-5 and V is TRBV5-1, with D perhaps matching TRBD1 (5 bases). The CDR3 sequence is 13 residues long. Germline V gene lookup returns CDR1 SGHRS and CDR2 YFSETQ. The ends were cut back, 1 base at V and 3 bases at J, with 7 bases in the middle. CDR3 region: CASSLTGEETQYF. CDR3 nucleotides: TGCGCCAGCAGCTTGACAGGTGAAGAGACCCAGTACTTC. Using reference TRBV5-1 and TRBJ2-5 for the parts outside the CDR3, the full variable domain is KAGVTQTPRYLIKTRGQQVTLSCSPISGHRSVSWYQQTPGQGLQFLFEYFSETQRNKGNFPGRFSGRQFSNSRSEMNVSTLELGDSALYLCASSLTGEETQYFGPGTRLLVL.

This clone appeared once. The chain combines TRBV19 with TRBJ2-2; D ambiguous. The CDR3 is 16 residues long. V was cut by 7 bases and J by 0 bases, with 15 bases left in between. Looked up from germline, CDR1 is LNHDA and CDR2 is SQIVND (reference sequence). CDR3 DNA sequence: TGTGCCAGTACTGGGTCTCGGACGACGAACACCGGGGAGCTGTTTTTT. Translated, it gives CASTGSRTTNTGELFF.

V and J are TRBV5-1 and TRBJ2-5; TRBD2 is a possible D gene (5 bases). The CDR3 has 13 amino acids. Trimming left V 0 bases short and J 10 bases short, with 13 bases between. Per germline, CDR1 SGHRS and CDR2 YFSETQ. The CDR3, as DNA: TGCGCCAGCAGCTTGGAAAGCCAAGGAGGCCAGTACTTC. This translates into CASSLESQGGQYF.